These 7 T cell receptor beta chains came from one sample sequenced in a study of CD8 T cells in ankylosing spondylitis. One entry per CDR3 protein results from TCRdb running MiXCR on the 5' RACE reads. The sample holds some 200,000 distinct CDR3 sequences, 15% to 20% seen once. The material sequenced was blood, either unsorted or a sorted T cell fraction (not recorded which). These receptors all come from a male donor under 35 with ankylosing spondylitis or in good health (not recorded which).

In its sample, this clonotype was seen many times. The genes are TRBV7-8 and TRBJ2-1, with 8 bases fitting TRBD2. Per germline, CDR1 SGHVS and CDR2 FQNEAQ. V shed 4 bases and J 8 bases; nucleotides not matched to a gene: 10. The CDR3 has 15 amino acids. The CDR3, as DNA: TGTGCCAGCAGCTGGGGGGGCGGGAGGCTGGATGAGCAGTTCTTC. This translates into CASSWGGGRLDEQFF. The whole variable domain, remainder taken from reference TRBV7-8 and TRBJ2-1, is GAGVSQSPRYKVAKRGQDVALRCDPISGHVSLFWYQQALGQGPEFLTYFQNEAQLDKSGLPSDRFFAERPEGSVSTLKIQRTQQEDSAVYLCASSWGGGRLDEQFFGPGTRLTVL.

This clonotype was counted ten times or more. V and J are TRBV12-3 or TRBV12-4 and TRBJ2-1; possible D gene TRBD1, 6 bases. The CDR3 loop spans 15 amino acids. Trimming removed 3 bases from V and 4 bases from J, with 13 bases in between. The CDR3 DNA follows: TGTGCCAGCAGTTTCGGAGTACAGGGATACAATGAGCAGTTCTTC. This encodes CASSFGVQGYNEQFF.

This clonotype was seen only a few times. The J gene is TRBJ2-7, the V gene TRBV11-2, with D uncertain. Germline V gives CDR1 SGHAT, CDR2 FQNNGV. V was clipped by 9 bases and J by 5 bases, with 11 bases between them. This CDR3 has 11 amino acids. The CDR3 nucleotides read TGTGCCAGTTCCGTGGGCCACGAGCAGTACTTC. Translation: CASSVGHEQYF.

This clonotype was counted ten times or more. The J gene is TRBJ1-6, the V gene TRBV7-2; 8 bases fit TRBD1. V shed 4 bases, J shed 3 bases, and the junction held 5 bases outside the gene matches. This CDR3 has 16 residues. Germline-derived CDR1 and CDR2 are SGHTA and FQGNSA. In DNA, the CDR3 is TGTGCCAGCAGCTCTAGGACAGGGATCTATAATTCACCCCTCCACTTT. It specifies CASSSRTGIYNSPLHF. Full variable domain (outside the CDR3, taken from reference TRBV7-2 and TRBJ1-6): GAGVSQSPSNKVTEKGKDVELRCDPISGHTALYWYRQSLGQGLEFLIYFQGNSAPDKSGLPSDRFSAERTGGSVSTLTIQRTQQEDSAVYLCASSSRTGIYNSPLHFGNGTRLTVT.

This clonotype was recorded a few times. V and J are TRBV20-1 and TRBJ2-1; D remains unclear. The CDR3 spans 14 residues. V shed 0 bases and J shed 4 bases, with 10 bases lying between them. The germline gives CDR1 DFQATT, CDR2 SNEGSKA (reference sequence). CDR3 loop: CSARDYSQYNEQFF. CDR3 coding DNA: TGCAGTGCTAGAGATTACAGCCAGTACAATGAGCAGTTCTTC.

This clonotype was seen ten or more times. The genes are TRBV4-2 and TRBJ2-7; no clear D gene. Germline CDR1 is LGHNA and CDR2 is YNFKEQ. Trimming removed 1 base from V and 2 bases from J, with 9 bases in between. This CDR3 contains 14 residues. CDR3 coding DNA: TGTGCCAGCAGCCAAGGCTTGGGTGCCTACGAGCAGTACTTC. It encodes CASSQGLGAYEQYF.

This clonotype came up a few times. The chain recombines TRBV20-1 with TRBJ2-7; no clear D gene. Germline V CDR1 and CDR2: DFQATT, SNEGSKA (reference sequence). CDR3 size: 12 residues. Trimming took off 6 bases at V and 1 base at J, with 10 bases between the two ends. The CDR3 sequence is CSAKPTSYEQYF. The CDR3 nucleotides read TGCAGTGCCAAACCTACGTCCTACGAGCAGTACTTC.